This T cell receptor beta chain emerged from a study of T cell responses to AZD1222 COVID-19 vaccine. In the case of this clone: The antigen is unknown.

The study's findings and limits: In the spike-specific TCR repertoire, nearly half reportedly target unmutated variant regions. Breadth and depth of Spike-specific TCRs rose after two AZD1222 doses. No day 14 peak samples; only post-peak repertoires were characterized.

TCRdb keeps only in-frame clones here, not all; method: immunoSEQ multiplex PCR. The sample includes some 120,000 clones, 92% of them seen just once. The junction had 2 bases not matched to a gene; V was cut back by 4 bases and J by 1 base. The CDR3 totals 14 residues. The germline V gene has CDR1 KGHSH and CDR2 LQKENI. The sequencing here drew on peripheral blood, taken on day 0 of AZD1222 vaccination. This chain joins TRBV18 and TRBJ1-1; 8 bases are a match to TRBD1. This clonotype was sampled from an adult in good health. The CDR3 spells CASSLQGENTEAFF. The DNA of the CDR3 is TGTGCCAGCTCACTACAGGGGGAGAACACTGAAGCTTTCTTT. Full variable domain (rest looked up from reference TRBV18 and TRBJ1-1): NAGVMQNPRHLVRRRGQEARLRCSPMKGHSHVYWYRQLPEEGLKFMVYLQKENIIDESGMPKERFSAEFPKEGPSILRIQQVVRGDSAAYFCASSLQGENTEAFFGQGTRLTVV.